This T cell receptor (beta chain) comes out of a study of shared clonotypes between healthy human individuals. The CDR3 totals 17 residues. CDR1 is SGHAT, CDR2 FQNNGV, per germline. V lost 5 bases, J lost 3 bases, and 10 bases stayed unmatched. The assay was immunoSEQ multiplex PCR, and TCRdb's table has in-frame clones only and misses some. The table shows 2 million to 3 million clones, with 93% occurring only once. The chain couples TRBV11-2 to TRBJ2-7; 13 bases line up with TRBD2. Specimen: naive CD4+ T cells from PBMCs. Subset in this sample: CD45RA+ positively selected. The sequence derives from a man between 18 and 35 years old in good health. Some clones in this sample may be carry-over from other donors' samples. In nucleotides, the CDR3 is TGTGCCAGCAGCCGTACTAGCGGGAGGGCCGTGGACTACGAGCAGTACTTC. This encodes CASSRTSGRAVDYEQYF.